This T cell receptor beta chain is drawn from a study of blood T cell repertoires in COVID-19. Study information: The United States, Italy and Spain were the sources of the acute and convalescent COVID-19 samples. Sources were T cells, B-cell-depleted T cells, or PBMCs; the material itself was cDNA or gDNA.

This CDR3 has 16 residues. V shed 3 bases and J shed 3 bases, with 17 bases lying between them. CDR1 LNHNV and CDR2 YYDKDF come from the germline V gene (reference sequence). Authors' processing steps: Nucleated cell number was recorded as an estimate derived from reference gene primer amplification. The assay was immunoSEQ multiplex PCR, and TCRdb's table has in-frame clones only and misses some. That table furnishes V, J and clone size, whereas the DNA furnished D and trimming. Among 65,000 to 85,000 clones listed, 70% to 80% were seen once. The sequenced sample was peripheral blood. This receptor was identified in a woman older than 75 with active or convalescent COVID-19. V usage is TRBV15 and J usage is TRBJ1-2, with TRBD1 as a possible D gene (6 bases). The CDR3 sequence is CATSSLTGKSDYGYTF. Here the CDR3 DNA reads TGTGCCACCAGCAGCCTCACAGGGAAATCGGACTATGGCTACACCTTC.